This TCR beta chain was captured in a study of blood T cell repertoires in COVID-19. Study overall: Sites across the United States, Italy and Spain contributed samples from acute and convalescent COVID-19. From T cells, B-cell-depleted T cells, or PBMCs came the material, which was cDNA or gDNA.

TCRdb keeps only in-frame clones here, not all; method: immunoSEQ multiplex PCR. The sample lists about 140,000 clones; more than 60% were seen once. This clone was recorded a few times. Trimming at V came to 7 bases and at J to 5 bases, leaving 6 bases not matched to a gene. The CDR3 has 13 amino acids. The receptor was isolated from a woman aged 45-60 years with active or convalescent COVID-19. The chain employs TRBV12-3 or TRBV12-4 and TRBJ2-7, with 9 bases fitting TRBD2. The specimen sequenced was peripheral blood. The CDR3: CASMVSGRNEQYF. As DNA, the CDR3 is TGTGCCAGCATGGTTAGCGGGAGAAACGAGCAGTACTTC.